The entry below gives a single TCR beta chain sequence along with its context. Its antigen remains unknown. With the Oncomine TCR Beta short-read assay, DNA from cultured CD4+ T cells was sequenced. Genomic DNA was drawn out of CD4+ T cells grown in culture. TCRdb re-called the PCR reads with MiXCR, one entry per CDR3 protein. The sample has about 23,000 distinct CDR3 sequences, around two fifths seen once. The data were obtained in a study of vaccination and CD4 T cells after COVID-19. In the study overall: Each participant underwent a two-dose regimen of either the BNT162b2 or the mRNA-1273 vaccine.

Time point denoted: late sampling 161 to 241 days after vaccination in three convalescent patients. The sample's treatment: roughly ten-day PBMC culture with coronavirus spike peptide pools or control peptides (ViraFEST assay). Findings and limits, study-wide: The median count of SARS-CoV-2-reactive clonotypes rose from about 20 to 38, not significantly. Relatively small numbers of convalescent patients were studied, with no early post-infection timepoints included.

This CDR3 comprises 16 residues. The V gene end was trimmed by 4 bases and the J gene end by 3 bases; junction bases not matched to a gene: 9. Germline CDR1 and CDR2: LGHNA and YNFKEQ. The chain combines TRBV4-2 with TRBJ1-1, with 9 bases identical to TRBD1. Sequencing was performed on CD4+ T cells from blood, cultured in vitro, taken about 7 months after SARS-CoV-2 vaccination. This TCR was sampled from a human donor who had recovered from COVID-19. CDR3: CASSRTTGGQDTEAFF. Written as DNA, the CDR3 is TGTGCCAGCAGCCGAACGACAGGGGGTCAAGACACTGAAGCTTTCTTT.